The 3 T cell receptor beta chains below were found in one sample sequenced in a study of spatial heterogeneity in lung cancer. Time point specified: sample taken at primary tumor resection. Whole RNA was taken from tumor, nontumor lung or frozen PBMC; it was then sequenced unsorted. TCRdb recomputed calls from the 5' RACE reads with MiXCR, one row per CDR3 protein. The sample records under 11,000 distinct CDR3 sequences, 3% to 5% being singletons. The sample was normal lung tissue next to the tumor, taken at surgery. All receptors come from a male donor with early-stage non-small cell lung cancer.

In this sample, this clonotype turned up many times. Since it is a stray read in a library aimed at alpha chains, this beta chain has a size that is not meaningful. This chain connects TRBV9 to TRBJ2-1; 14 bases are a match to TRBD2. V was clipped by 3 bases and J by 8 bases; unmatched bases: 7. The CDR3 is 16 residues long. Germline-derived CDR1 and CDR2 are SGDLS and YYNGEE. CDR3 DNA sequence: TGTGCCAGCAGCGAAATGGGACTAGCGGGGGCCCATGAGCAGTTCTTC. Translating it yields CASSEMGLAGAHEQFF.

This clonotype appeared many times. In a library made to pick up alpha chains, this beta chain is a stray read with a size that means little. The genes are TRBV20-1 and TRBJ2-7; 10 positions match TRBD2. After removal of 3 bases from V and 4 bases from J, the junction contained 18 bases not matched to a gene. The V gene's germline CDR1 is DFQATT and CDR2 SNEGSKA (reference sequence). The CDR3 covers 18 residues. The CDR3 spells CSASPIGAGGPFAYEQYF. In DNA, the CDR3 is TGCAGTGCTAGCCCTATAGGAGCGGGGGGGCCTTTCGCGTACGAGCAGTACTTC.

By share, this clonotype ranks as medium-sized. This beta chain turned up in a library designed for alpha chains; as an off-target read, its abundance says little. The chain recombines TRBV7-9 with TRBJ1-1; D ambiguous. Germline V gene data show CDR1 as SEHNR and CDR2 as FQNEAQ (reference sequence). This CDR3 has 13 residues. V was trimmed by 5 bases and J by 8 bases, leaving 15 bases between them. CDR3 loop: CASSPAQLREAFF. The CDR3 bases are TGTGCCAGCAGCCCCGCCCAGCTGCGAGAAGCTTTCTTT.